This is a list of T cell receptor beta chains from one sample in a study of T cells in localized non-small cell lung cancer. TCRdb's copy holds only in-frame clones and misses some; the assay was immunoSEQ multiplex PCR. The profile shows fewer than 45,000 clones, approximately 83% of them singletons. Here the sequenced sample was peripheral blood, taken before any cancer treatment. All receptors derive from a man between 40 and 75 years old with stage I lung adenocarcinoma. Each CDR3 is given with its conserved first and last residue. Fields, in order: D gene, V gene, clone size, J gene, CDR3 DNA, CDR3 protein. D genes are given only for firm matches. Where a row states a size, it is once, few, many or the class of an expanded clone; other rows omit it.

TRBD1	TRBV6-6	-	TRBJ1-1	TGTGCCAGCAGTCGTACAGGGGCGATGAACACTGAAGCTTTCTTT	CASSRTGAMNTEAFF
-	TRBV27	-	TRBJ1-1	TGTGCCAGCAGTTTCTTTCGCCAGGGTGGCGAAGCTTTCTTT	CASSFFRQGGEAFF
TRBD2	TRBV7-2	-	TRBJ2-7	TGTGCCAGCAGCCCGGCTAGCGGGAGGGCCGGCGAGCAGTACTTC	CASSPASGRAGEQYF
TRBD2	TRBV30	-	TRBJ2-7	TGTGCCTGGAGGGGACTAGCGGGAGTGTCCTACGAGCAGTACTTC	CAWRGLAGVSYEQYF
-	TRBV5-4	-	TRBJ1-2	TGTGCCAGCAGCCCCAGGGGAGACCATGGCTACACCTTC	CASSPRGDHGYTF
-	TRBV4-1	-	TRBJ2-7	TGCGCCAGCAGCCAAGATCCAACCGAAGATTTCGAGCAGTACTTC	CASSQDPTEDFEQYF
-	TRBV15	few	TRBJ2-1	TGTGCCACCAGACCCCCCGGGACTTGGTCCATCAATGAGCAGTTCTTC	CATRPPGTWSINEQFF
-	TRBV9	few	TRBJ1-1	TGTGCCAGCAACCCCCGGGGGGCCCAAGGGACTGAAGCTTTCTTT	CASNPRGAQGTEAFF
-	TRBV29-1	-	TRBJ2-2	TGCAGCGTTGAAGGGGGACGGGACGGGGAGCTGTTTTTT	CSVEGGRDGELFF
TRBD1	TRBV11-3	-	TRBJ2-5	TGTGCCAGCAGCAAACACTTTACAGGGGGAGAGACCCAGTACTTC	CASSKHFTGGETQYF
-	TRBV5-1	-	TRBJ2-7	TGCGCCAGCACCGGGACTGCGAGCTCCTACGAGCAGTACTTC	CASTGTASSYEQYF
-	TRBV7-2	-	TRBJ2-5	TGTGCCAGCAGCTTAGTTCTCGAGACCCAGTACTTC	CASSLVLETQYF
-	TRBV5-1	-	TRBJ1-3	TGCGCCAGCAGCTTGACGGCTCCGGACCTCTCTGGAAACACCATATATTTT	CASSLTAPDLSGNTIYF
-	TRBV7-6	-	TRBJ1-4	TGTGCCAGCAGCTCCCTCCCCGGCACTTATAATGAAAAACTGTTTTTT	CASSSLPGTYNEKLFF
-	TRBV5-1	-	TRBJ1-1	TGCGCCAGCAGAACGAACACTGAAGCTTTCTTT	CASRTNTEAFF
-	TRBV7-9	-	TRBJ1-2	TGTGCCAGCAGCAACCCCCTGCGGTATGGCTACACCTTC	CASSNPLRYGYTF
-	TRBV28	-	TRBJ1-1	TGTGCCAGCAGCTTCCAGGTGGGGACAAGCGCTGAAGCTTTCTTT	CASSFQVGTSAEAFF
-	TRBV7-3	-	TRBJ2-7	TGTGCCAGCAGCCCCAACGCGGGCGTTGCCTACGAGCAGTACTTC	CASSPNAGVAYEQYF
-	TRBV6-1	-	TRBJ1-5	TGTGCCAGCAGTGAAGACCCCCAGGGGCCCCAGCATTTT	CASSEDPQGPQHF
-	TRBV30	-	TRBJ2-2	TGTGCCTGGACCCTCGACCGGACAGAGTACACCGGGGAGCTGTTTTTT	CAWTLDRTEYTGELFF
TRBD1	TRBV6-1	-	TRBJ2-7	TGTGCCAGCAGGGCCTACAGGGGGGAGTACGAGCAGTACTTC	CASRAYRGEYEQYF
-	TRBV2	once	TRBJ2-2	TGTGCCAGCAGTGAAGAGTGGCTGTCCACCGGGGAGCTGTTTTTT	CASSEEWLSTGELFF
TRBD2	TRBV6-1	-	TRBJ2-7	TGTGCCAGCAGTGAAATTAGCGGGCCCTACGAGCAGTACTTC	CASSEISGPYEQYF
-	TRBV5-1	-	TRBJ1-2	TGCGCCAGCAGCTCCGTCGGGGCAGAACCTAACTATGGCTACACCTTC	CASSSVGAEPNYGYTF
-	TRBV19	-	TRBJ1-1	TGTGCCAGTAGCCAGGGAAGGAACACTGAAGCTTTCTTT	CASSQGRNTEAFF
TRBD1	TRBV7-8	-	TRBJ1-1	TGTGCCAGCAGCTTAGTGGACAGGGGATACACTGAAGCTTTCTTT	CASSLVDRGYTEAFF
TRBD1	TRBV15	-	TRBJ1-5	TGTGCCACCAGCATGACAGGGGGGAATCAGCCCCAGCATTTT	CATSMTGGNQPQHF
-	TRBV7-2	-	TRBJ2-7	TGTGCCAGCAGCTTAGCGAGGGGCTTTAACTACGAGCAGTACTTC	CASSLARGFNYEQYF
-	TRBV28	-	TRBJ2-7	TGTGCCAGCGGGAGGGGGGGTGTGGAGCAGTACTTC	CASGRGGVEQYF
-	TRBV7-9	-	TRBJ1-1	TGTGCCAGCAGCTTGGGGGTCACTGAAGCTTTCTTT	CASSLGVTEAFF
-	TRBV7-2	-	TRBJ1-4	TGTGCCAGCAGACCGACAGGCTCTAGCGGTGAAAAACTGTTTTTT	CASRPTGSSGEKLFF
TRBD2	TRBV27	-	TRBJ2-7	TGTGCCAGCAGTTCAGGGACTAGCGGGAGCCACCCAAGCGAGCAGTACTTC	CASSSGTSGSHPSEQYF
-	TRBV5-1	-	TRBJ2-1	TGCGCCAGCAGCTCGGACGCGACATACAATGAGCAGTTCTTC	CASSSDATYNEQFF
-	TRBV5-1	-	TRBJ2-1	TGCGCCAGCAGCTCGGGGCATTCCGACAATGAGCAGTTCTTC	CASSSGHSDNEQFF
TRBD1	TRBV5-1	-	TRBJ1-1	TGCGCCAGCAGCTTGACCGGACAGGGTATTGAAGCTTTCTTT	CASSLTGQGIEAFF